This T cell receptor beta chain emerged from a study of glioma-infiltrating T cells. CDR3 size: 13 residues. Trimming took off 4 bases at V and 2 bases at J, with 6 bases between the two ends. CDR1 is SEHNR and CDR2 is FQNEAQ in the germline V gene (reference sequence). The iRepertoire nested amplicon-rescue multiplex PCR amplified TCR alpha and beta CDR3s from RNA. Using its own MiXCR run on the multiplex PCR reads, TCRdb lists one record per CDR3 protein. The profile shows around 130,000 distinct CDR3 sequences, about 25% of them singletons. The sample comprised glioma tissue, nonneoplastic brain tissue, or PBMCs (not recorded which). The TCR sequence derives from a human donor with low-grade glioma or glioblastoma, undergoing nonglioma brain surgery, or in good health (not recorded which). The rearrangement joins TRBV7-9 to TRBJ2-1; D remains unclear. The CDR3 sequence is CASSSRTYNEQFF. Written as DNA, the CDR3 is TGTGCCAGCAGCTCCAGAACCTACAATGAGCAGTTCTTC.